A selection of T cell receptor beta chains follows, all from one sample in a study of beta chain features in type 1 diabetes. Data came from immunoSEQ multiplex PCR; TCRdb stores just in-frame clones and leaves some out. The sample comprises around 160,000 clones, roughly 10% of which are singletons, and approximately 0.7% rests with the top ten. Input material: central memory CD4+ T cells from blood. The receptors come from a woman aged 25 to 39 with type 1 diabetes. The CDR3 runs from the conserved cysteine through the conserved F or W. A D gene is named only where the DNA matches it firmly. Some rows mark clone size as missing; the rest say once, few, many or name a class of expanded clone.

d_call: NA; j_call: TRBJ2-1; v_call: TRBV7-9; clone_size: NA; cdr3_aa: CASSPMSSYNEQFF; cdr3_nt: TGTGCCAGCAGCCCCATGAGCTCCTACAATGAGCAGTTCTTC
d_call: NA; j_call: TRBJ1-2; v_call: TRBV11-1; clone_size: NA; cdr3_aa: CASSPGGTYGYTF; cdr3_nt: TGTGCCAGCAGCCCTGGGGGCACCTATGGCTACACCTTC
d_call: NA; j_call: TRBJ1-4; v_call: TRBV30; clone_size: few; cdr3_aa: CAWMGAGEKLFF; cdr3_nt: TGTGCCTGGATGGGGGCGGGTGAAAAACTGTTTTTT
d_call: NA; j_call: TRBJ2-1; v_call: TRBV2; clone_size: few; cdr3_aa: CASSKSSYNEQFF; cdr3_nt: TGTGCCAGCAGCAAGAGCTCCTACAATGAGCAGTTCTTC
d_call: NA; j_call: TRBJ2-7; v_call: TRBV30; clone_size: NA; cdr3_aa: CAWSRGLVGEQYF; cdr3_nt: TGTGCCTGGAGTAGAGGGCTAGTAGGTGAGCAGTACTTC
d_call: NA; j_call: TRBJ2-5; v_call: TRBV9; clone_size: few; cdr3_aa: CASSVGPRGGWEETQYF; cdr3_nt: TGTGCCAGCAGCGTAGGACCCCGCGGGGGCTGGGAAGAGACCCAGTACTTC
d_call: TRBD1; j_call: TRBJ1-1; v_call: TRBV5-1; clone_size: few; cdr3_aa: CASSLIGQGEAFF; cdr3_nt: TGCGCCAGCAGCCTGATAGGACAGGGTGAAGCTTTCTTT
d_call: TRBD2; j_call: TRBJ2-5; v_call: TRBV6-1; clone_size: NA; cdr3_aa: CASSPGTSQETQYF; cdr3_nt: TGTGCCAGCAGCCCCGGGACTAGTCAAGAGACCCAGTACTTC
d_call: NA; j_call: TRBJ2-7; v_call: TRBV14; clone_size: few; cdr3_aa: CASSQVGKGPPGF; cdr3_nt: TGTGCCAGCAGCCAAGTGGGGAAGGGGCCCCCAGGCTTC
d_call: TRBD1; j_call: TRBJ1-5; v_call: TRBV30; clone_size: NA; cdr3_aa: CASSPTGDQPQHF; cdr3_nt: TGTGCCTCTTCTCCGACAGGGGATCAGCCCCAGCATTTT
d_call: TRBD2; j_call: TRBJ2-1; v_call: TRBV19; clone_size: few; cdr3_aa: CASTPREGTGNEQFF; cdr3_nt: TGTGCCAGTACCCCGAGGGAGGGGACGGGCAATGAGCAGTTCTTC
d_call: TRBD1; j_call: TRBJ2-5; v_call: TRBV5-1; clone_size: few; cdr3_aa: CASSLGRGQETQYF; cdr3_nt: TGCGCCAGCAGCTTAGGCAGGGGGCAAGAGACCCAGTACTTC
d_call: TRBD2; j_call: TRBJ2-1; v_call: TRBV29-1; clone_size: few; cdr3_aa: CSVFSGGSSYNEQFF; cdr3_nt: TGCAGCGTTTTTTCCGGCGGGAGCTCCTACAATGAGCAGTTCTTC
d_call: NA; j_call: TRBJ2-6; v_call: TRBV11-3; clone_size: few; cdr3_aa: CASSAGSGANVLTF; cdr3_nt: TGTGCCAGCAGCGCCGGGTCCGGGGCCAACGTCCTGACTTTC